Shown below are 8 T cell receptor beta chains from a single sample sequenced in a study of cytomegalovirus exposure and HLA in healthy donors. PCR employed 60 Vbeta and 13 Jbeta primers. Repertoires were generated with immunoSEQ multiplex PCR, while TCRdb's copy carries only in-frame clones and drops some. The sample yields just under 95,000 clones, around 74% seen once. Material: PBMCs. These receptors were taken from a man aged 50 to 59 in good health and CMV-seropositive.

This chain uses TRBV29-1 with TRBJ2-7; D perhaps matches TRBD2 (6 bases). Germline values: CDR1 SQVTM, CDR2 ANQGSEA. The CDR3 is 11 residues long. V dropped 4 bases and J dropped 10 bases, with 14 bases sitting between them. Written as DNA, the CDR3 is TGCAGCGTTGTGCGGGACCGCCTACAGTACTTC. The encoded protein is CSVVRDRLQYF.

The rearrangement uses TRBV6-1 and TRBJ2-1; no reliable D call. The CDR3 totals 17 residues. The germline CDR1 and CDR2 sequences are MNHNS and SASEGT. V lost 4 bases, J lost 0 bases, and 16 bases lay in between. The CDR3 nucleotides are TGTGCCAGCAGTGCTGACTCCCTCGAAAGCTCCTACAATGAGCAGTTCTTC. It translates to CASSADSLESSYNEQFF.

The rearrangement uses TRBV6-6 and TRBJ2-5; tentative D call: TRBD2 (5 bases). V shed 4 bases and J shed 4 bases, with 10 bases lying between them. From germline, CDR1 is MNHNY and CDR2 SVGAGI (reference sequence). The CDR3 covers 13 residues. The CDR3, as DNA: TGTGCCAGCAGTTTAGGCGGGCTAGAGACCCAGTACTTC. Translating gives CASSLGGLETQYF.

The V gene is TRBV30, the J gene TRBJ1-1; D is undetermined. Trimming left V 2 bases short and J 0 bases short, with 16 bases between. The length of the CDR3 is 16 residues. Germline V gene sequence: CDR1 GTSNPN, CDR2 SVGIG (reference sequence). CDR3 sequence: CAWSKGGGFMNTEAFF. Written as DNA, the CDR3 is TGTGCCTGGAGTAAGGGAGGTGGATTCATGAACACTGAAGCTTTCTTT.

This rearrangement joins TRBV7-2 to TRBJ2-5, with D possibly matching TRBD2 (7 bases). V gave up 5 bases and J gave up 5 bases, with 18 bases separating them. This CDR3 has 15 amino acids. Looked up from germline, CDR1 is SGHTA and CDR2 is FQGNSA. DNA of the CDR3: TGTGCCAGCAGCCGTGAGGGGGGGGGTTGGGAGACCCAGTACTTC. This gives the protein CASSREGGGWETQYF.

This clone was seen more than once but under ten times. The genes are TRBV7-3 and TRBJ1-1; 8 nucleotides match TRBD1. CDR3 length: 16 residues. Per germline, CDR1 SGHTA and CDR2 FQGTGA. J was trimmed by 1 base and V by 5 bases; bases with no gene match: 9. CDR3 sequence reads: CASSLGQGAKNTEAFF. The CDR3 nucleotides are TGTGCCAGCAGCCTAGGACAGGGAGCTAAGAACACTGAAGCTTTCTTT.

This chain connects TRBV7-2 to TRBJ1-5; perhaps TRBD1 as D (6 bases). Trimming shortened V by 0 bases and J by 13 bases, and 16 bases separated the two germline ends. Per germline, CDR1 SGHTA and CDR2 FQGNSA. The CDR3 contains 14 residues. For the CDR3, the DNA is TGTGCCAGCAGCTTAGCGACAGGAGCCGGTTTTCAGCATTTT. This sequence encodes CASSLATGAGFQHF.

The chain uses TRBV9 and TRBJ2-3; TRBD2 aligns across 9 bases. V dropped 0 bases and J dropped 6; count of bases not matched to a gene: 5. CDR1 SGDLS and CDR2 YYNGEE come from the germline V gene. The CDR3 is 15 amino acids. In DNA, the CDR3 is TGTGCCAGCAGCGTAGTGAGCGGGGGGCCGGATACGCAGTATTTT. It specifies CASSVVSGGPDTQYF.